A selection of T cell receptor beta chains follows, all from one sample in a study of blood T cells in healthy people across ages. TCRdb reprocessed the 5' RACE reads via MiXCR and lists one record per CDR3 protein. The sample consists of about 1.8 million distinct CDR3 sequences, roughly 50% of them appearing once. Sequencing used blood. The receptors were sampled from a middle-aged woman in good health. CDR3s include the opening cysteine and the closing phenylalanine or tryptophan. A D gene is named only where the DNA matches it firmly. Not every row has a clone size; where given, it reads once, few, many or a size class.

d_call	v_call	clone_size	j_call	cdr3_aa	cdr3_nt
.	TRBV4-3	.	TRBJ2-3	CASSHNTGVTDTQYF	TGCGCCAGCAGCCACAATACGGGGGTTACAGATACGCAGTATTTT
.	TRBV20-1	.	TRBJ2-5	CSARDGGARETQYF	TGCAGTGCTAGAGATGGGGGGGCTCGGGAGACCCAGTACTTC
.	TRBV11-2	.	TRBJ2-7	CASSSMQWRAWNYEQYF	TGTGCCAGCAGCTCCATGCAGTGGCGAGCGTGGAACTACGAGCAGTACTTC
TRBD1	TRBV13	.	TRBJ2-4	CASSLGDRGFEQYF	TGTGCCAGCAGCTTAGGGGACAGGGGGTTTGAGCAGTACTTC
.	TRBV3-1	.	TRBJ2-7	CASSQIDGGAYEQYF	TGTGCCAGCAGCCAGATTGACGGGGGAGCCTACGAGCAGTACTTC
.	TRBV5-1	few	TRBJ2-7	CASSLGPAGDYEQYF	TGCGCCAGCAGCTTGGGGCCGGCGGGTGACTACGAGCAGTACTTC
.	TRBV6-6	.	TRBJ1-2	CASSYDHRDWNGYTF	TGTGCCAGCAGTTACGATCACAGGGATTGGAACGGCTACACCTTC
TRBD1	TRBV11-2	few	TRBJ1-2	CASSPPGGQRDGYTF	TGTGCCAGCAGCCCCCCAGGGGGACAAAGGGATGGCTACACCTTC
.	TRBV29-1	.	TRBJ1-2	CSVDALGGLGYGYTF	TGCAGCGTTGATGCCCTCGGGGGGCTCGGCTATGGCTACACCTTC
.	TRBV6-2/TRBV6-3	few	TRBJ2-7	CASSYKGIYEQYF	TGTGCCAGCAGTTACAAGGGCATTTACGAGCAGTACTTC
TRBD1	TRBV5-8	.	TRBJ1-2	CASSLAPPTGASGYTF	TGTGCCAGCAGCTTGGCCCCTCCGACAGGGGCTTCTGGCTACACCTTC
TRBD1	TRBV29-1	.	TRBJ2-7	CSVEQRQGYEQYF	TGCAGCGTTGAGCAGAGACAGGGGTACGAGCAGTACTTC
.	TRBV6-2/TRBV6-3	few	TRBJ2-3	CASSYRPGTDTQYF	TGTGCCAGCAGTTATCGACCCGGCACAGATACGCAGTATTTT
.	TRBV7-9	.	TRBJ1-1	CASSLEGTNTEAFF	TGTGCCAGCAGCTTAGAGGGGACGAACACTGAAGCTTTCTTT
TRBD2	TRBV7-2	.	TRBJ2-3	CASSPAGEDTQYF	TGTGCCAGCAGCCCCGCGGGAGAAGATACGCAGTATTTT
.	TRBV12-3/TRBV12-4	few	TRBJ1-6	CASSRAAFGSPLHF	TGTGCCAGCAGCCGTGCAGCTTTCGGTTCACCCCTCCACTTT
.	TRBV7-2	.	TRBJ2-1	CASSPAALRGEQFF	TGTGCCAGCAGCCCAGCGGCGCTGCGGGGTGAGCAGTTCTTC
.	TRBV29-1	few	TRBJ2-5	CSALLQEYQETQYF	TGCAGCGCTCTCCTACAGGAGTACCAAGAGACCCAGTACTTC
TRBD1	TRBV5-1	.	TRBJ1-6	CASSRGDSSNSPLHF	TGCGCCAGCAGCCGCGGGGACAGCTCAAATTCACCCCTCCACTTT
TRBD2	TRBV4-2	many	TRBJ2-1	CASSPLASGGYNEQFF	TGTGCCAGCAGTCCCCTTGCTAGCGGGGGCTACAATGAGCAGTTCTTC
TRBD1	TRBV4-3	.	TRBJ1-4	CASSQERQGADLLFF	TGCGCCAGCAGCCAAGAGAGGCAGGGGGCAGATTTACTGTTTTTT
.	TRBV9	.	TRBJ2-1	CASSVEGGNYNEQFF	TGTGCCAGCAGCGTAGAGGGGGGGAACTACAATGAGCAGTTCTTC
.	TRBV7-2	.	TRBJ1-6	CASSHQVWSSYNSPLHF	TGTGCCAGCAGCCACCAGGTGTGGAGCTCCTATAATTCACCCCTCCACTTT
.	TRBV27	once	TRBJ2-7	CASSPGTKIYEQYF	TGTGCCAGCAGCCCCGGGACAAAAATCTACGAGCAGTACTTC
.	TRBV28	many	TRBJ2-3	CAIRDIRTYTDTQYF	TGTGCCATCAGGGACATTAGGACTTACACAGATACGCAGTATTTT
.	TRBV7-2	few	TRBJ1-1	CASTLGAQGNTEAFF	TGTGCCAGCACCCTAGGGGCCCAGGGGAACACTGAAGCTTTCTTT
.	TRBV5-8	once	TRBJ2-7	CASSLVVRGTLERGEQYF	TGTGCCAGCAGCTTGGTTGTCAGGGGAACCTTAGAACGAGGCGAGCAGTACTTC
TRBD2	TRBV27	.	TRBJ2-7	CASSPRGGPSYEQYF	TGTGCCAGCAGTCCCCGGGGGGGACCGTCCTACGAGCAGTACTTC
.	TRBV7-2	many	TRBJ2-5	CASSHSPAQETQYF	TGTGCCAGCAGCCACTCCCCCGCCCAAGAGACCCAGTACTTC
TRBD1	TRBV24-1	.	TRBJ1-5	CATNDRVGNQPQHF	TGTGCCACAAATGACAGGGTGGGCAATCAGCCCCAGCATTTT
.	TRBV12-5	.	TRBJ1-1	CASGLVSVEAFF	TGTGCTAGTGGTTTGGTTTCAGTTGAAGCTTTCTTT
.	TRBV20-1	few	TRBJ2-7	CSARRRGEQYF	TGCAGTGCTAGAAGAAGGGGAGAGCAGTACTTC
.	TRBV9	.	TRBJ1-5	CASSGGFNQPQHF	TGTGCCAGCAGCGGGGGCTTCAATCAGCCCCAGCATTTT
.	TRBV6-5	.	TRBJ2-3	CASYEGSTDTQYF	TGTGCCAGCTACGAGGGTAGCACAGATACGCAGTATTTT
.	TRBV7-2	.	TRBJ1-2	CASSPKAHSANYGYTF	TGTGCCAGCAGCCCGAAGGCGCACTCCGCTAACTATGGCTACACCTTC
.	TRBV20-1	few	TRBJ2-7	CSARDRPTNYEQYF	TGCAGTGCTAGAGATAGACCTACCAACTACGAGCAGTACTTC
.	TRBV7-6	.	TRBJ1-2	CASGSLEGNYGYTF	TGTGCCAGCGGCTCCCTGGAGGGAAACTATGGCTACACCTTC
TRBD2	TRBV20-1	.	TRBJ2-7	CSARDRAGYGGSYEQYF	TGCAGTGCTAGAGATAGGGCAGGGTACGGGGGGTCCTACGAGCAGTACTTC
.	TRBV3-1	few	TRBJ1-4	CASSRRASNEKLFF	TGTGCCAGCAGCCGGCGGGCCTCTAATGAAAAACTGTTTTTT
.	TRBV29-1	.	TRBJ2-1	CSTNRVTREQFF	TGCAGCACTAACAGGGTCACTCGTGAGCAGTTCTTC
TRBD2	TRBV7-2	.	TRBJ2-3	CASSLIQGLGDTQYF	TGTGCCAGCAGCTTAATCCAGGGACTAGGGGATACGCAGTATTTT
.	TRBV2	.	TRBJ2-5	CASREGVGETQYF	TGTGCCAGCAGAGAGGGGGTCGGAGAGACCCAGTACTTC
TRBD2	TRBV4-3	few	TRBJ2-5	CASSQETGGLQETQYF	TGCGCCAGCAGCCAAGAAACGGGGGGACTCCAAGAGACCCAGTACTTC
TRBD2	TRBV2	.	TRBJ2-1	CASNKRGTKGNEQFF	TGTGCCAGCAATAAGCGGGGGACCAAAGGGAATGAGCAGTTCTTC
TRBD2	TRBV6-2/TRBV6-3	.	TRBJ2-5	CASSGLLAGNVETQYF	TGTGCCAGCAGCGGACTGCTAGCGGGCAACGTAGAGACCCAGTACTTC
TRBD2	TRBV29-1	few	TRBJ2-3	CSARPIAGRTDTQYF	TGCAGCGCCCGGCCGATAGCGGGGCGCACAGATACGCAGTATTTT
TRBD1	TRBV28	many	TRBJ2-1	CASRPGQGYNEQFF	TGTGCCAGCCGACCGGGACAGGGCTACAATGAGCAGTTCTTC
TRBD1	TRBV11-2	.	TRBJ2-3	CASSLREGASTDTQYF	TGTGCCAGCAGCTTAAGAGAGGGGGCCAGCACAGATACGCAGTATTTT